This T cell receptor beta chain was captured by sequencing in a study of blood T cells in healthy people across ages. General study results and limits: Higher diversity, along with more naive CD4+ cells, distinguished long-lived donors from aged donors.

Of note for this clonotype: Its antigen remains unidentified.

Trimming pared 5 bases from V and 0 bases from J, leaving 13 bases between. In germline, CDR1 is MDHEN, CDR2 SYDVKM. This CDR3 spans 15 amino acids. A second PCR of 7 to 11 cycles used a sample-barcoded 5' primer and a J-beta primer mix. Per-sample output comprised a minimum of 2.5 million paired-end reads containing CDR3. MiXCR was run by TCRdb on the 5' RACE reads, yielding one entry per CDR3 protein. The sample has about 780,000 distinct CDR3 sequences, 55% to 65% seen once. Specimen: blood. The chain is built from TRBV28 and TRBJ2-5, with D uncertain. This sequence was found in a man aged 25-40 years in good health. This CDR3 reads CASSPPGRYQETQYF. Written as DNA, the CDR3 is TGTGCCAGCAGTCCCCCTGGGCGGTACCAAGAGACCCAGTACTTC.